The 14 T cell receptor beta chains reported below all come from one sample, sequenced in a study of blood T cell repertoires in COVID-19. Assay used: immunoSEQ multiplex PCR; TCRdb lists only in-frame clones, some missing. The data show about 190,000 clones, with 70% to 90% seen just once and roughly 6.2% held by the top ten. The sequenced material came from peripheral blood. These TCRs come from a woman aged 40 to 49 who had recovered from COVID-19.

The chain uses TRBV27 and TRBJ2-1; possible D gene TRBD1, 6 bases. Trimming took off 10 bases at V and 12 bases at J, with 37 bases between the two ends. The CDR3 is 18 residues long. The germline CDR1 and CDR2 sequences are MNHEY and SMNVEV (reference sequence). DNA for the CDR3: TGTGCCACCAAAAGTTTTAACTTTCCCCTAGGGGACAAGTTATCGCAGTTCTTC. Translating gives CATKSFNFPLGDKLSQFF.

The chain links TRBV19 to TRBJ1-2; 8 nucleotides match TRBD1. Germline trimming cut 2 bases from V and 5 bases from J; bases unmatched to any gene: 4. This CDR3 comprises 14 residues. Germline assignment: CDR1 LNHDA and CDR2 SQIVND (reference sequence). As DNA, the CDR3 is TGTGCCAGTAGTATAAACAGGGGGTCTTATGGCTACACCTTC. This encodes CASSINRGSYGYTF.

This rearrangement joins TRBV25-1 to TRBJ2-7; TRBD1 is a possible D gene (6 bases). V gave up 4 bases and J gave up 4 bases, with 14 bases separating them. CDR1 is MGHDK, CDR2 SYGVNS, per germline. The CDR3 is made up of 14 amino acids. DNA for the CDR3: TGTGCCAGCAGTGGCGGAAAAGGGGGTTACGAGCAGTACTTC. This encodes CASSGGKGGYEQYF.

The chain couples TRBV14 to TRBJ2-1; 9 nucleotides agree with TRBD1. This CDR3 is built from 17 residues. V gave up 1 base and J gave up 8 bases; unmatched junction bases: 12. Germline CDR1 reads SGHDN; CDR2 reads FVKESK. The DNA of the CDR3 is TGTGCCAGCAGCCAAGCCGACAGGGGGTTGTTCCGTTATGAGCAGTTCTTC. This gives the protein CASSQADRGLFRYEQFF.

Only one count was recorded for this clone. The gene calls are TRBV5-1 and TRBJ2-3; no reliable D call. Trimming stripped 0 bases from V and 1 base from J, with 6 bases between. Germline CDR1 SGHRS, CDR2 YFSETQ. This CDR3 region has 14 residues. The CDR3 spells CASSLVVGTDTQYF. The CDR3 DNA is TGCGCCAGCAGCTTGGTAGTTGGCACAGATACGCAGTATTTT.

CDR3 in DNA: TGTGCCAGCAGTTTCCCGACAGGGATTAACGAGCAGTACTTC. It encodes CASSFPTGINEQYF. The gene calls are TRBV28 and TRBJ2-7, with TRBD1 matching over 7 bases. V was pared by 3 bases and J by 5 bases, with 7 bases of the junction left unmatched. Per the germline V gene, CDR1 is MDHEN and CDR2 is SYDVKM. The CDR3 runs 14 residues.

This chain links TRBV6-4 with TRBJ2-3; 9 bases map to TRBD2. V shed 4 bases, J shed 4 bases, and the junction held 9 bases outside the gene matches. The V gene's germline CDR1 is MRHNA and CDR2 SNTAGT. The CDR3 has 16 residues. CDR3 nucleotide sequence: TGTGCCAGCAGTGTGAATAGCGGGAGAGGGGCAGATACGCAGTATTTT. Protein product: CASSVNSGRGADTQYF.

This chain links TRBV7-7 with TRBJ2-5, with D tentatively TRBD1 (5 bases). Germline values: CDR1 SSHAT, CDR2 FNYEAQ (reference sequence). The CDR3 is 14 residues long. The germline V and J ends were trimmed by 5 bases and 2 bases, with 12 bases remaining between them. CDR3: CASSQGFPQETQYF. The CDR3 DNA reads as TGTGCCAGCAGCCAGGGTTTCCCTCAAGAGACCCAGTACTTC. The variable domain in full, completed from reference TRBV7-7 and TRBJ2-5, reads GAGVSQSPRYKVTKRGQDVTLRCDPISSHATLYWYQQALGQGPEFLTYFNYEAQPDKSGLPSDRFSAERPEGSISTLTIQRTEQRDSAMYRCASSQGFPQETQYFGPGTRLLVL.

V usage is TRBV14 and J usage is TRBJ2-1; 7 nucleotides match TRBD1. Germline trimming cut 2 bases from V and 3 bases from J; bases unmatched to any gene: 10. The CDR3 sequence is 17 residues long. Germline values: CDR1 SGHDN, CDR2 FVKESK. In DNA, the CDR3 is TGTGCCAGCAGCCAATCCCGACAGGGTCGATTCTACAATGAGCAGTTCTTC. Translating it yields CASSQSRQGRFYNEQFF.

The chain combines TRBV27 with TRBJ1-6; 10 bases agree with TRBD1. Germline V gene data show CDR1 as MNHEY and CDR2 as SMNVEV (reference sequence). The V gene end was trimmed by 5 bases and the J gene end by 6 bases; junction bases not matched to a gene: 1. The length of the CDR3 is 14 residues. In DNA, the CDR3 is TGTGCCAGCAGTGGGACAGGGGTTAATTCACCCCTCCACTTT. The encoded protein is CASSGTGVNSPLHF.

The chain couples TRBV5-1 to TRBJ2-7, with 8 bases matching TRBD1. Looked up from germline, CDR1 is SGHRS and CDR2 is YFSETQ. V was clipped by 5 bases and J by 2 bases; unmatched bases: 9. This CDR3 contains 15 residues. The CDR3 DNA reads as TGCGCCAGCAGAGACAGGGGAGGAATCACCTACGAGCAGTACTTC. Its translation is CASRDRGGITYEQYF. Combining the CDR3 with reference TRBV5-1 and TRBJ2-7 gives the whole variable domain KAGVTQTPRYLIKTRGQQVTLSCSPISGHRSVSWYQQTPGQGLQFLFEYFSETQRNKGNFPGRFSGRQFSNSRSEMNVSTLELGDSALYLCASRDRGGITYEQYFGPGTRLTVT.

The chain uses TRBV5-6 and TRBJ1-2; D uncertain. Germline CDR1 SGHDT, CDR2 YYEEEE. Trimming took 6 bases from V and 4 from J, leaving 16 bases between them. The CDR3 length is 14 residues. The CDR3 DNA reads as TGTGCCAGCAACAATCTCCAGTCGTCCTATGGCTACACCTTC. It yields the protein CASNNLQSSYGYTF.

The chain has TRBV6-4 and TRBJ2-1; 8 bases match TRBD2. The CDR3 is 13 amino acids. CDR1 and CDR2 from the germline V gene are MRHNA and SNTAGT. The ends lost 10 bases at V and 6 bases at J; junction bases unmatched: 8. Here the CDR3 DNA reads TGTGCCACCAACCCCGGGGGGGGCAATGAGCAGTTCTTC. Translation gives CATNPGGGNEQFF.

The table lists this clone with a few counts. The chain carries TRBV28 and TRBJ2-1; no reliable D call. This CDR3 contains 14 residues. Germline values: CDR1 MDHEN, CDR2 SYDVKM. V was pared by 7 bases and J by 0 bases, with 10 bases between. The CDR3 DNA is TGTGCCAGCACAGCGCTGAGCTCCTACAATGAGCAGTTCTTC. Its translation: CASTALSSYNEQFF.